The 10 T cell receptor beta chains presented below share a single source sample, sequenced in a study of long-term antiretroviral therapy in people with HIV. Survey-level resolution applied to immunoSEQ assay v3.0. Measured with immunoSEQ multiplex PCR; TCRdb has only the in-frame clones, and not every one. The sample holds about 25,000 clones, 70% to 90% seen once. The specimen was unsorted PBMCs, collected 1.2 years after starting antiretroviral therapy. These receptors originate from a middle-aged man with HIV.

The V call is TRBV7-3, the J call TRBJ2-7; a weak D match, TRBD1 (5 bases). The V and J ends lost 2 bases and 6 bases respectively, with 14 bases between them. Per the germline V gene, CDR1 is SGHTA and CDR2 is FQGTGA. CDR3 length equals 14 residues. The CDR3 DNA reads TGTGCCAGCAGCTTATCGCAGGGAAGGGGCGAGCAGTACTTC. As protein: CASSLSQGRGEQYF.

For the CDR3, the DNA is TGTGCCAGCAGCAGGGACAGGGGCGAATATGGCTACACCTTC. It encodes CASSRDRGEYGYTF. V gene TRBV7-8 combines with J gene TRBJ1-2; 10 positions match TRBD1. V gave up 5 bases and J gave up 5 bases; unmatched junction bases: 5. This CDR3 region has 14 residues. Looked up from germline, CDR1 is SGHVS and CDR2 is FQNEAQ.

This chain connects TRBV11-2 to TRBJ2-6; the D gene is possibly TRBD1 (5 bases). With 1 base removed from V and 2 bases from J, the gap between germline ends came to 12 bases. The germline gives CDR1 SGHAT, CDR2 FQNNGV. The length of the CDR3 is 17 residues. CDR3 in DNA: TGTGCCAGCAGCTTAGGTCTACAGGTAACTGGGGCCAACGTCCTGACTTTC. Protein product: CASSLGLQVTGANVLTF.

The chain employs TRBV9 and TRBJ2-1, with 9 bases that match TRBD2. Germline loops: CDR1 SGDLS, CDR2 YYNGEE. CDR3 size: 16 residues. J gave up 0 bases and V 3 bases, and 4 bases lay outside the gene matches. CDR3: CASSGTSASSYNEQFF. CDR3 sequence (DNA): TGTGCCAGCAGCGGGACTAGCGCGAGCTCCTACAATGAGCAGTTCTTC.

The chain has TRBV28 and TRBJ2-1; no reliable D call. Deletions cut 5 bases from V and 7 bases from J, with 6 bases between. Germline loops: CDR1 MDHEN, CDR2 SYDVKM. There are 11 residues in the CDR3. The CDR3 DNA sequence: TGTGCCAGCAGTCCTAGAAATGAGCAGTTCTTC. Translation: CASSPRNEQFF.

In its sample, this clone was seen a few times. The chain couples TRBV19 to TRBJ2-7; 7 positions agree with TRBD1. J lost 4 bases, V lost 8 bases, and 11 bases had no gene match. This CDR3 has 14 residues. Germline lookup yields CDR1 LNHDA and CDR2 SQIVND (reference sequence). The CDR3 loop is CASAPGQPDYEQYF. In DNA form, the CDR3 reads TGTGCCAGTGCACCGGGACAGCCCGATTACGAGCAGTACTTC.

The rearrangement uses TRBV18 and TRBJ1-3; D is unclear. The CDR3 loop spans 16 amino acids. Trimming removed 3 bases at V and 0 bases at J, with 12 bases between. CDR1 is KGHSH and CDR2 is LQKENI in the germline V gene. CDR3 nucleotide sequence: TGTGCCAGCTCACCCACCGGACGGAACTCTGGAAACACCATATATTTT. It is translated as CASSPTGRNSGNTIYF. Complete variable domain (other parts from reference TRBV18 and TRBJ1-3): NAGVMQNPRHLVRRRGQEARLRCSPMKGHSHVYWYRQLPEEGLKFMVYLQKENIIDESGMPKERFSAEFPKEGPSILRIQQVVRGDSAAYFCASSPTGRNSGNTIYFGEGSWLTVV.

The chain is built from TRBV7-2 and TRBJ2-3; D is possibly TRBD1 (6 bases). CDR3 size: 14 residues. Trimming pared 2 bases from V and 4 bases from J, leaving 10 bases between. Germline values: CDR1 SGHTA, CDR2 FQGNSA. CDR3 nucleotides: TGTGCCAGCAGCTTAAAACAGGGCCCAGATACGCAGTATTTT. Protein sequence: CASSLKQGPDTQYF.

This rearrangement joins TRBV6-5 to TRBJ1-1; no firm D call. CDR1 is MNHEY and CDR2 is SVGAGI in the germline V gene. The V gene lost 2 bases and the J gene lost 0 bases, with 7 bases spanning the gap. The CDR3 consists of 14 residues. CDR3 protein: CASSYTEMNTEAFF. CDR3 nucleotides: TGTGCCAGCAGTTACACAGAAATGAACACTGAAGCTTTCTTT.

The chain recombines TRBV14 with TRBJ2-1; 12 nucleotides match TRBD2. Looked up from germline, CDR1 is SGHDN and CDR2 is FVKESK. The CDR3 contains 17 residues. V shed 2 bases, J shed 7 bases, and the junction held 9 bases outside the gene matches. The CDR3 protein is CASSQNKLAGGPNEQFF. CDR3 sequence (DNA): TGTGCCAGCAGCCAAAATAAACTAGCGGGGGGTCCGAATGAGCAGTTCTTC.